The clone carrying this T cell receptor (beta chain) was seen only a few times. Its antigen is not known. The entry originates in a study of T cells in Graves' hyperthyroidism and ophthalmopathy. Points from the study as a whole: Ophthalmopathy was model-predicted a median roughly 6.3 months pre-onset.

Amplification of TCR beta CDR3 regions used RNA as the template. The HTBI primer set served for first-round RT-PCR of the TCR CDR3. TCRdb re-analysed the multiplex PCR reads in MiXCR, keeping a single row per CDR3 protein. The data contain roughly 700,000 distinct CDR3 sequences, just over 35% of them singletons. Stability of Graves' hyperthyroidism was defined as absent ophthalmopathy progression within 18 months. A patient was excluded if there was uncontrolled infection, other autoimmune disease, pregnancy or lactation. The sequencing sample was made of blood. The TCR comes from a woman between 40 and 50 years old with Graves' hyperthyroidism.

The CDR3 is CSARGDRGSINTGELFF. CDR3 bases: TGCAGTGCACGAGGGGACAGGGGGTCGATTAACACCGGGGAGCTGTTTTTT. This chain connects TRBV20-1 to TRBJ2-2; 11 positions match TRBD1. With V trimmed by 6 bases and J by 2 bases, 11 bases remained unmatched. CDR3 size: 17 residues. Germline CDR1 DFQATT, CDR2 SNEGSKA (reference sequence).